This T cell receptor (beta chain) originates from a study of blood T cells in healthy people across ages. Across the study: Template switching picked up about one barcoded beta molecule for each two T cells. General study findings and limits: Among long-lived donors, naive CD4+ cells were more numerous and diversity higher than in aged donors.

Trimming removed 2 bases from V and 5 bases from J, with 9 bases in between. Germline values: CDR1 GTSNPN, CDR2 SVGIG (reference sequence). This CDR3 is built from 12 residues. This clonotype has a count of ten or more. The antigen remains undetermined. A second PCR of about 7 to 12 cycles used a sample-barcoded 5' primer and a J-beta primer mix. TCRdb called the 5' RACE reads again in MiXCR, with one record for every CDR3 protein. The table lists about 700,000 distinct CDR3 sequences, about a third of them singletons, with approximately 15% in the top ten. Material for sequencing was blood. The sequence was collected from a woman aged 80 or over in good health. V usage is TRBV30 and J usage is TRBJ2-5, with a possible D match to TRBD1 (5 bases). CDR3 nucleotide sequence: TGTGCCTGGAGTAGAAAGGGGGAGACCCAGTACTTC. Translation: CAWSRKGETQYF.